The entry below gives a single T cell receptor (beta chain) sequence along with its context. The antigen is unknown. In germline, CDR1 is SGDLS, CDR2 YYNGEE. CDR3 size: 19 residues. Trimming shortened V by 4 bases and J by 0 bases, and 26 bases separated the two germline ends. The sample comes from a study of shared clonotypes between healthy human individuals. Study outcomes and limitations: Compared with clonotypes that all four donors shared, non-shared clonotypes had lower generation probabilities. Several donors held about 5.1% of naive CD4 clonotypes in common.

Positively selected for CCR7, the CD45RO-negative cells used as naive CD8 cells excluded terminally differentiated effector memory CD45RA+ cells. Each subset's genomic DNA was split evenly across several immunoSEQ plates. In the original analysis: Junction-only sequences without quality scores were provided by ImmunoSEQ, so filtering was different. Using immunoSEQ multiplex PCR, the repertoire was profiled, and TCRdb retains in-frame clones only, with some absent. The V and J calls and clone size come from that table; D and trimming were worked out from the DNA. There are about 800,000 clones in the sample; 96% occur only once, and about 0.25% lies in the top ten.

This TCR was sampled from a man aged 25-40 years in good health. Material: naive CD8+ T cells sorted from blood. The chain combines TRBV9 with TRBJ2-7, with D perhaps matching TRBD2 (6 bases). The chain's CDR3 is CASSPLGGRGASSSYEQYF. Written as DNA, the CDR3 is TGTGCCAGCAGCCCGCTCGGGGGAAGGGGCGCGTCTAGCTCCTACGAGCAGTACTTC.